The present TCR beta chain was sequenced within a study of T cells in Graves' hyperthyroidism and ophthalmopathy (dated by TCRdb to between 2018 and 2021). Regarding the research as a whole: Peripheral blood samples were taken at initial diagnosis, before any treatment was given. After sampling, hyperthyroidism patients received methimazole starting at 30 mg daily, and ophthalmopathy patients received high-dose intravenous methylprednisolone. To identify TCR V-J signatures that set the groups apart, the researchers used a discovery cohort of more than 95 patients, made up of 43 with Graves' ophthalmopathy and approximately 57 with stable Graves' hyperthyroidism. The study also compared thyroid tissue and blood T-cell repertoires from five or six Graves' hyperthyroidism patients. The 95 to 100 discovery patients were randomly divided into training and test sets at a 7:3 ratio. Prospective prediction of ophthalmopathy was tested in an independent validation cohort of some 19 hyperthyroidism patients and around 16 patients who later progressed to ophthalmopathy. The paper reports TCR Vbeta CDR3 sequencing of more than 120 peripheral blood samples: 40 or so ophthalmopathy, under 80 hyperthyroidism and 17 progressor patients.

Beyond this particular receptor, the publication reports: No statistical method was used to set the sample size in advance, and investigators knew the group allocation. A 13 V-J signature model separated ophthalmopathy from stable hyperthyroidism, with over 85% sensitivity and about 81% specificity in cross-validation and 80%/75% in testing. Blood samples also contained most of the expanded thyroid clonotypes (frequency above 0.001), which suggests that blood repertoires may reflect thyroid immune responses. In validation, progression to ophthalmopathy was predicted by the model with around 70% sensitivity and 72.22% specificity, a median of about 6 months before onset.

This clonotype was found a few times. What this receptor recognizes is not known. Base quality data are lacking; no much larger clone is found one base away. Stable Graves' hyperthyroidism was defined as the absence of progression to ophthalmopathy over 18 months of follow-up. Hyperthyroidism patients were newly diagnosed, with disease duration under 2 months, and aged 18 to 65 years. Patients with uncontrolled infections, other autoimmune diseases, pregnancy or lactation were excluded. Diagnoses were established on the basis of clinical symptoms, serum thyroxine and TRAb, thyroid ultrasound, and orbital computed tomography. Ficoll-Paque density gradient centrifugation was used to isolate PBMCs from 10 ml of fresh peripheral blood. Total RNA was extracted using Trizol reagent, and RNA quality was assessed on an Agilent 2100 Bioanalyzer. TCR beta CDR3 regions were amplified from RNA transcripts. The TCR CDR3 was subjected to a first round of RT-PCR using the HTBI primer set and the Qiagen OneStep RT-PCR kit. The libraries were constructed in a second round of multiplex PCR and then size-selected and purified. Paired-end sequencing of the libraries was performed with 100 bp reads on an Illumina HiSeq2000. The study's processing was this. SOAPnuke was used to process the raw data, with reads discarded if the reads contained adapters or uncalled bases, had a mean Phred below 15, or lacked an exact constant-primer or identifier match. COPE v1.2.5 was used to merge the high-quality paired reads, and each unique nucleotide sequence was defined as a clonotype. MiTCR v1.1 was used to align clonotypes to the IMGT TRBV, TRBD and TRBJ reference segments. Only V-J combinations with frequency above 0.0001, covering 99.2% of repertoires, were analysed. A TCS score was defined as the ratio between F50 (clonal expansion) and ExV (chaos), using BLOSUM62-based TCRdist between CDR3 peptides within each V-J. Welch's t-statistics and random forest reduced some 510 V-J features to around 14, which were used in a naive Bayes classifier (R e1071). TCRdb reprocessing: public reads trimmed at Q25 with fastp, clones called with MiXCR, in-frame beta chains kept. Every entry covers one CDR3 protein and lists the most common genes and DNA from its rows. What appears here as the V and J calls and clone size reflects TCRdb's work, not the paper's. For this sample the table gives around 450,000 distinct CDR3 sequences, of which 15% to 18% were detected only once. The ten largest account for 12% to 15% of the sample.

Including cysteine and phenylalanine, the CDR3 has 14 amino acids. Only the CDR3 part of the read is kept: 42 bases, read in frame from the first base. V is pared back by 3 bases and J by 0 bases, with 8 bases lying between the germline termini. Per the germline V gene (reference sequence), LNHDA is the CDR1 and SQIVND is the CDR2. The sequence links TRBV19 to TRBJ1-1; the D gene cannot be resolved reliably. The origin of this receptor is a woman aged 18-29 years with Graves' hyperthyroidism. Sequencing used blood. The CDR3 region: CASSMWAMNTEAFF. The DNA reads TGTGCCAGTAGTATGTGGGCGATGAACACTGAAGCTTTCTTT.